The sequence of this TCR beta chain was determined in a study of T cell changes during pregnancy in multiple sclerosis. Profiling relied on immunoSEQ multiplex PCR, and the TCRdb table lists in-frame clones only, not all of them. The sample includes about 70,000 clones, 92% of them seen just once. This clone has a handful of counts. The junction had 3 bases not matched to a gene; V was cut back by 1 base and J by 3 bases. Germline V gives CDR1 SEHNR, CDR2 FQNEAQ (reference sequence). This CDR3 has 15 residues. The input for sequencing was peripheral blood, taken after pregnancy. The rearrangement links TRBV7-9 to TRBJ1-2, with 9 nucleotides matching TRBD1. The clonotype comes from a female donor with multiple sclerosis, enrolled in a pregnancy study. The CDR3: CASSLDRGQDYGYTF. CDR3 sequence (DNA): TGTGCCAGCAGCTTAGACAGGGGGCAGGACTATGGCTACACCTTC.